These 32 T cell receptor beta chains originate from one sample sequenced in a study of response to subunit inactivated influenza vaccine. One entry per CDR3 protein, called by TCRdb with MiXCR from the RT-PCR reads. The table shows hundreds of thousands of distinct CDR3 sequences, with 12% occurring only once. Here the sequenced sample was PBMCs from blood, taken on the day of vaccination. All receptors come from a man in his fifties who received an inactivated influenza vaccine.

As concerns this clonotype: This likely comes from a read error, as the CDR3 has no conserved phenylalanine or tryptophan at its end. V is TRBV29-1 and J is TRBJ2-7; 7 bases fit TRBD2. The CDR3 loop spans 12 amino acids. The germline V gene has CDR1 SQVTM and CDR2 ANQGSEA. The trim removed 5 bases at V and 0 bases at J, leaving 1 base unmatched. The CDR3 sequence: CSVSGDSYEQYL. Here the CDR3 DNA reads TGCAGCGTTAGCGGGGACTCCTACGAGCAGTACCTC.

The rearrangement uses TRBV4-3 and TRBJ2-3; TRBD2 might be the D (6 bases). Germline V CDR1 and CDR2: LGHNA, YSLEER. The CDR3 has 16 residues. V dropped 4 bases and J dropped 6 bases, with 20 bases sitting between them. In DNA form, the CDR3 reads TGCGCCAGCAGCCCCGGGACTTCCCTTAATGTTGATACGCAGTATTTT. Its translation: CASSPGTSLNVDTQYF.

There are many counts of this clonotype. V is TRBV12-3 or TRBV12-4 and J is TRBJ2-1; 10 nucleotides match TRBD2. V lost 5 bases, J lost 0 bases, and 7 bases stayed unmatched. This CDR3 comprises 17 residues. The CDR3 bases are TGTGCCAGCAGTGAAACTAGCGGGATTTTCTCCTACAATGAGCAGTTCTTC. Translation gives CASSETSGIFSYNEQFF.

This clonotype was observed many times. This chain connects TRBV5-1 to TRBJ1-4; D unclear. Trimming left V 4 bases short and J 3 bases short, with 13 bases between. The CDR3 has 15 amino acids. The germline V gene has CDR1 SGHRS and CDR2 YFSETQ. The CDR3 sequence is CASSPGSASNEKLFF. CDR3 in DNA: TGCGCCAGCAGCCCGGGGAGTGCGTCTAATGAAAAACTGTTTTTT.

This clonotype has more than one count but fewer than ten. The rearrangement joins TRBV20-1 to TRBJ1-5, with D tentatively TRBD1 (6 bases). The V and J ends lost 5 bases and 4 bases respectively, with 15 bases between them. Germline lookup yields CDR1 DFQATT and CDR2 SNEGSKA (reference sequence). This CDR3 contains 14 residues. In DNA, the CDR3 is TGCAGTGCTGAACAGGGTGGTTTAAATCAGCCCCAGCATTTT. Protein product: CSAEQGGLNQPQHF.

In its sample, this clonotype was seen a few times. As DNA, the CDR3 is TGTGCCAGCAGTTCGACAAACGTTGCAGATACGCAGTATTTT. This translates into CASSSTNVADTQYF. V is TRBV2 and J is TRBJ2-3; no firm D call. The CDR3 is 14 residues long. V lost 5 bases to trimming and J lost 4 bases, with 13 bases between them. Looked up from germline, CDR1 is SNHLY and CDR2 is FYNNEI.

Only a few counts were recorded for this clonotype. The rearrangement uses TRBV12-3 or TRBV12-4 and TRBJ2-3; 11 bases map to TRBD2. The CDR3 covers 15 residues. Trimming removed 5 bases from V and 6 bases from J; junction bases left unmatched: 7. Here the CDR3 DNA reads TGTGCCAGCAGTCGAACTAGCGGGAGCCCCGATACGCAGTATTTT. It codes for CASSRTSGSPDTQYF.

The chain joins TRBV28 to TRBJ2-1; 9 bases align to TRBD1. Germline CDR1 MDHEN, CDR2 SYDVKM. After removal of 5 bases from V and 7 bases from J, the junction contained 9 bases not matched to a gene. This CDR3 is built from 15 residues. This CDR3 is CASSTRTGEGNEQFF. The CDR3 DNA follows: TGTGCCAGCAGTACCCGGACAGGGGAAGGAAATGAGCAGTTCTTC.

The V call is TRBV5-1, the J call TRBJ2-3; 8 bases are shared with TRBD2. CDR3 length: 15 amino acids. Germline lookup yields CDR1 SGHRS and CDR2 YFSETQ. V dropped 5 bases and J dropped 0; count of bases not matched to a gene: 5. The CDR3 region is CASRPAGVSTDTQYF. The CDR3 DNA reads as TGCGCCAGCAGGCCAGCGGGAGTTAGCACAGATACGCAGTATTTT.

This clonotype was seen a few times. The genes are TRBV3-1 and TRBJ2-7, with TRBD1 identical over 10 bases. The CDR3 contains 16 residues. Germline-derived CDR1 and CDR2 are LGHDT and YNNKEL (reference sequence). V lost 1 base, J lost 10 bases, and 13 bases stayed unmatched. CDR3 protein: CASSQGFRTGGSGQYF. The CDR3 nucleotides read TGTGCCAGCAGCCAAGGTTTTCGGACAGGGGGATCGGGACAGTACTTC.

The table lists this clonotype with a few counts. The chain carries TRBV6-5 and TRBJ2-7; TRBD2 matches at 7 bases. V dropped 2 bases and J dropped 0; count of bases not matched to a gene: 10. Germline V gives CDR1 MNHEY, CDR2 SVGAGI. The CDR3 sequence is 17 residues long. The CDR3 region is CASSYRGGEVSSYEQYF. The CDR3 nucleotides are TGTGCCAGCAGTTACAGGGGAGGGGAGGTCAGCTCCTACGAGCAGTACTTC.

The gene calls are TRBV7-2 and TRBJ2-3; unclear D gene. From germline, CDR1 is SGHTA and CDR2 FQGNSA. This CDR3 is 14 amino acids long. V dropped 2 bases and J dropped 5 bases, with 11 bases sitting between them. The CDR3 bases are TGTGCCAGCAGCTTAATGGTTTGGGGAGATACGCAGTATTTT. Translated, it gives CASSLMVWGDTQYF.

The DNA of the CDR3 is TGCGCCAGCAGACTCCACTGGACAGGAGAGTACGAGCAGTACTTC. Its translation is CASRLHWTGEYEQYF. V and J are TRBV5-1 and TRBJ2-7; 7 positions agree with TRBD1. This CDR3 has 15 amino acids. With V trimmed by 5 bases and J by 4 bases, 12 bases remained unmatched. Germline V gene data show CDR1 as SGHRS and CDR2 as YFSETQ.

This clonotype has just a few counts. The chain uses TRBV6-1 and TRBJ2-1; a weak D match, TRBD2 (7 bases). This CDR3 is built from 16 residues. The germline CDR1 and CDR2 sequences are MNHNS and SASEGT. Trimming removed 7 bases from V and 4 bases from J, with 20 bases in between. The CDR3 sequence: CASNTHGGGGYNEQFF. DNA of the CDR3: TGTGCCAGCAACACACACGGAGGGGGGGGGTACAATGAGCAGTTCTTC.

CDR3 in DNA: TGTGCCAGCAGTCCGGGACAGGATAATCAGCCCCAGCATTTT. It translates to CASSPGQDNQPQHF. This chain connects TRBV12-3 or TRBV12-4 to TRBJ1-5; the match to TRBD1 covers 8 bases. The CDR3 is made up of 14 amino acids. Losses at the gene ends were 5 bases for V and 4 bases for J; bases not matched to a gene: 4.

The chain uses TRBV9 and TRBJ1-6, with D hard to call. This CDR3 spans 15 amino acids. Trimming shortened V by 0 bases and J by 7 bases, and 11 bases separated the two germline ends. Germline CDR1 SGDLS, CDR2 YYNGEE. The DNA of the CDR3 is TGTGCCAGCAGCGTAGGGCGGGCCGGGAATTCACCCCTCCACTTT. Translation: CASSVGRAGNSPLHF.

In this sample, this clonotype turned up many times. This chain uses TRBV18 with TRBJ2-4, with D perhaps matching TRBD1 (6 bases). V lost 3 bases and J 6 bases, leaving 12 bases between the germline ends. The CDR3 extends over 14 amino acids. Germline V gene data show CDR1 as KGHSH and CDR2 as LQKENI. CDR3 sequence: CASSPSADRNIQYF. The DNA of the CDR3 is TGTGCCAGCTCACCGAGCGCGGACAGAAACATTCAGTACTTC.

The chain links TRBV4-3 to TRBJ2-7; TRBD2 agrees at 7 bases. Trimming at V came to 0 bases and at J to 0 bases, leaving 2 bases not matched to a gene. Germline V gene lookup returns CDR1 LGHNA and CDR2 YSLEER. CDR3 length: 15 amino acids. CDR3 loop: CASSQDRDYSYEQYF. The CDR3 nucleotides read TGCGCCAGCAGCCAAGACCGGGACTACTCCTACGAGCAGTACTTC.

This chain uses TRBV18 with TRBJ2-3; TRBD1 aligns across 8 bases. Germline assignment: CDR1 KGHSH and CDR2 LQKENI. There are 18 residues in the CDR3. V lost 3 bases and J lost 5; bases outside the gene matches: 16. The CDR3 reads CASSPGLPGRGRVDTQYF. The DNA for the CDR3 is TGTGCCAGCTCACCCGGCCTCCCGGGCAGGGGGCGAGTAGATACGCAGTATTTT.

This clonotype has more than one count but fewer than ten. This chain uses TRBV29-1 with TRBJ1-4, with TRBD1 as a possible D gene (5 bases). The length of the CDR3 is 13 residues. CDR1 is SQVTM and CDR2 is ANQGSEA in the germline V gene. The V end was cut by 6 bases, the J end by 3 bases, with 11 bases between. CDR3 sequence reads: CSVRVGANEKLFF. Here the CDR3 DNA reads TGCAGCGTCAGGGTTGGGGCTAATGAAAAACTGTTTTTT.

This clonotype was seen ten or more times. The V and J genes are TRBV4-3 and TRBJ2-7; 8 bases match TRBD1. The ends lost 4 bases at V and 12 bases at J; junction bases unmatched: 8. Germline lookup yields CDR1 LGHNA and CDR2 YSLEER. This CDR3 spans 12 amino acids. Here the CDR3 DNA reads TGCGCCAGCAGCCCAACGACAGGGGCCTTGTACTTC. It codes for CASSPTTGALYF.

In its sample, this clonotype was seen a few times. J is TRBJ1-4 and V is TRBV7-2, with D uncertain. Germline V gene data show CDR1 as SGHTA and CDR2 as FQGNSA. Trimming left V 2 bases short and J 7 bases short, with 8 bases between. CDR3 length: 13 amino acids. The CDR3: CASSLNGLEKLFF. In DNA form, the CDR3 reads TGTGCCAGCAGCTTAAACGGACTTGAAAAACTGTTTTTT.

This clonotype was seen only a few times. This chain links TRBV7-2 with TRBJ2-3; TRBD1 matches 8 bases. Germline V gene lookup returns CDR1 SGHTA and CDR2 FQGNSA. V shed 3 bases, J shed 3 bases, and the junction held 5 bases outside the gene matches. The CDR3 has 15 amino acids. CDR3 nucleotides: TGTGCCAGCAGCTTGGACAGGGCGAGGACAGATACGCAGTATTTT. Residues: CASSLDRARTDTQYF.

This clonotype has just a few counts. The chain employs TRBV28 and TRBJ2-7; TRBD2 aligns across 10 bases. This CDR3 is built from 14 residues. Germline assignment: CDR1 MDHEN and CDR2 SYDVKM. Germline trimming cut 2 bases from V and 5 bases from J; bases unmatched to any gene: 3. The CDR3 is CASSLLAGEHEQYF. DNA for the CDR3: TGTGCCAGCAGTTTACTAGCGGGAGAGCACGAGCAGTACTTC.

The rearrangement uses TRBV11-1 and TRBJ2-1; no clear D. The germline CDR1 and CDR2 sequences are SGHAT and FQDESV (reference sequence). V was cut by 6 bases and J by 2 bases, with 11 bases left in between. There are 14 residues in the CDR3. DNA for the CDR3: TGTGCCAGCAGGGGTGTCCGGGCCTACAATGAGCAGTTCTTC. Residues: CASRGVRAYNEQFF.

The chain links TRBV20-1 to TRBJ1-2; 7 nucleotides agree with TRBD1. Germline V lookup: CDR1 DFQATT, CDR2 SNEGSKA (reference sequence). This CDR3 comprises 15 residues. V was pared by 1 base and J by 4 bases, with 9 bases of the junction left unmatched. The CDR3 DNA reads as TGCAGTGCTAGAGCCCCGGGGAGGGGGCTCTATGGCTACACCTTC. It codes for CSARAPGRGLYGYTF.

This clonotype was observed at least ten times. The J gene is TRBJ2-5, the V gene TRBV7-2; 10 positions agree with TRBD2. This CDR3 is built from 15 residues. Germline V lookup: CDR1 SGHTA, CDR2 FQGNSA. V was clipped by 3 bases and J by 2 bases; unmatched bases: 3. CDR3 in amino acids: CASSLGLASQETQYF. CDR3 bases: TGTGCCAGCAGCTTGGGACTAGCGAGTCAAGAGACCCAGTACTTC.

This clonotype was observed a few times. The V call is TRBV7-6, the J call TRBJ2-3, with 7 bases that match TRBD2. Germline CDR1 SGHVS, CDR2 FNYEAQ. The CDR3 extends over 16 amino acids. V lost 3 bases and J lost 0; bases outside the gene matches: 6. The CDR3 sequence: CASSFSREASTDTQYF. The CDR3 coding sequence is TGTGCCAGCAGCTTTTCTCGGGAGGCTAGCACAGATACGCAGTATTTT.

DNA of the CDR3: TGTGCCAGCAGCCCCTCGGCCAGGGCGAATGAGCAGTTCTTC. It is translated as CASSPSARANEQFF. This rearrangement joins TRBV5-6 to TRBJ2-1, with a possible D match to TRBD1 (5 bases). Between the trimmed V and J ends, which lost 4 bases and 7 bases, there was a span of 15 bases. The length of the CDR3 is 14 residues. CDR1 and CDR2 from the germline V gene are SGHDT and YYEEEE.

This clonotype was picked up a small number of times. The rearrangement links TRBV6-5 to TRBJ1-1; 7 bases are shared with TRBD1. CDR1 MNHEY and CDR2 SVGAGI come from the germline V gene. V gave up 2 bases and J gave up 11 bases; unmatched junction bases: 14. The CDR3 runs to 15 residues. For the CDR3, the DNA is TGTGCCAGCAGTTACCCTGGGACAGACGGAGTTCCGGCTTTCTTT. It specifies CASSYPGTDGVPAFF.

This chain links TRBV28 with TRBJ2-1; no clear D gene. This CDR3 region has 12 residues. Germline V gene lookup returns CDR1 MDHEN and CDR2 SYDVKM. Trimming left V 7 bases short and J 0 bases short, with 4 bases between. The CDR3 here is CASISSYNEQFF. CDR3 sequence (DNA): TGTGCCAGCATCAGCTCCTACAATGAGCAGTTCTTC.

This clonotype appeared many times. The J gene is TRBJ2-2, the V gene TRBV11-1; possibly TRBD2 for D (6 bases). The ends were cut back, 8 bases at V and 4 bases at J, with 14 bases in the middle. Germline V gives CDR1 SGHAT, CDR2 FQDESV (reference sequence). The CDR3 is 14 residues long. CDR3 bases: TGTGCCAGCCGGGGCCAGGGAGGCACCGGGGAGCTGTTTTTT. Amino acid sequence: CASRGQGGTGELFF.